This T cell receptor beta chain was sequenced for a study of shared clonotypes between healthy human individuals. In the study overall: In total, the donors were a couple of women and a few men aged 18 to 49.

Naive CD8 isolation took CD45RO-negative cells positively selected for CCR7 and excluded terminally differentiated effector memory CD45RA+ cells. CDR3 size: 12 residues. Trimming pared 2 bases from V and 7 bases from J, leaving 11 bases between. Germline CDR1 reads GTSNPN; CDR2 reads SVGIG (reference sequence). Profiled with immunoSEQ multiplex PCR; TCRdb holds only in-frame clones, not every one. This table has millions of clones, 85% to 95% appearing once. This clone turned up a few times. The sample was naive CD8+ T cells from PBMCs. The chain links TRBV30 to TRBJ1-1; D is perhaps TRBD1 (5 bases). This receptor was identified in a man aged 18 to 30 in good health. Some clones in this sample may be carry-over from other donors' samples. The CDR3 is CAWSFGTNEAFF. The CDR3 nucleotides read TGTGCCTGGAGTTTCGGGACGAATGAAGCTTTCTTT.